These T cell receptor beta chains were read from a single sample in a study of control samples from healthy donors and cancer patients. Repertoires were generated with immunoSEQ multiplex PCR, while TCRdb's copy carries only in-frame clones and drops some. Of approximately 170,000 clones in the sample, 88% were seen once. Sample: blood. The receptors originated from a woman in her twenties or thirties in good health. Both conserved end residues are part of each CDR3. D genes are given only for firm matches. Clone size is not always given. Where it is, it says once, few, many or a class for expanded clones.

D gene: -
J gene: TRBJ1-1
clone size: -
V gene: TRBV7-9
CDR3 protein: CASSLPADTTRHTEAFF
CDR3 DNA: TGTGCCAGCAGCTTGCCGGCTGATACGACCAGACACACTGAAGCTTTCTTT

D gene: -
J gene: TRBJ1-5
clone size: few
V gene: TRBV19
CDR3 protein: CASSMLGSDFNQPQHF
CDR3 DNA: TGTGCCAGTAGTATGTTAGGCAGTGACTTCAATCAGCCCCAGCATTTT

D gene: -
J gene: TRBJ1-2
clone size: -
V gene: TRBV30
CDR3 protein: CAWKRDQTTYGYTF
CDR3 DNA: TGTGCCTGGAAACGCGATCAGACTACCTATGGCTACACCTTC

D gene: TRBD1
J gene: TRBJ1-5
clone size: -
V gene: TRBV10-3
CDR3 protein: CATGGTGDSQHF
CDR3 DNA: TGTGCCACTGGGGGGACAGGGGATTCTCAGCATTTT

D gene: -
J gene: TRBJ1-5
clone size: -
V gene: TRBV10-2
CDR3 protein: CASSGSGTVNQPQHF
CDR3 DNA: TGCGCCAGCAGTGGGTCGGGGACCGTCAACCAGCCCCAGCATTTT

D gene: -
J gene: TRBJ2-5
clone size: few
V gene: TRBV6-6
CDR3 protein: CASRKVQETQYF
CDR3 DNA: TGTGCCAGCAGGAAGGTACAAGAGACCCAGTACTTC

D gene: TRBD2
J gene: TRBJ2-5
clone size: -
V gene: TRBV4-1
CDR3 protein: CASSQDIRTSGGAQYF
CDR3 DNA: TGCGCCAGCAGCCAAGATATAAGGACTAGCGGGGGGGCCCAGTACTTC

D gene: -
J gene: TRBJ2-3
clone size: -
V gene: TRBV11-2
CDR3 protein: CASSLVDSLVDTQYF
CDR3 DNA: TGTGCCAGCAGCTTAGTGGACAGTTTGGTCGATACGCAGTATTTT

D gene: TRBD1
J gene: TRBJ1-1
clone size: -
V gene: TRBV2
CDR3 protein: CASRVEQTGEAFF
CDR3 DNA: TGTGCCAGCCGCGTCGAGCAGACAGGGGAAGCTTTCTTT

D gene: -
J gene: TRBJ2-1
clone size: -
V gene: TRBV10-3
CDR3 protein: CAISEGLGLGDEQFF
CDR3 DNA: TGTGCCATCAGTGAGGGACTCGGATTGGGGGATGAGCAGTTCTTC

D gene: TRBD2
J gene: TRBJ2-7
clone size: -
V gene: TRBV5-1
CDR3 protein: CASSFGAGGEQYF
CDR3 DNA: TGCGCCAGCAGCTTCGGAGCGGGAGGCGAGCAGTACTTC

D gene: -
J gene: TRBJ2-2
clone size: once
V gene: TRBV15
CDR3 protein: CATSRTQGHTGELFF
CDR3 DNA: TGTGCCACCAGCAGAACTCAGGGTCACACCGGGGAGCTGTTTTTT

D gene: TRBD1
J gene: TRBJ1-5
clone size: -
V gene: TRBV6-1
CDR3 protein: CASSEAQGGQSQPQHF
CDR3 DNA: TGTGCCAGCAGTGAAGCACAGGGGGGTCAGAGCCAGCCCCAGCATTTT

D gene: TRBD2
J gene: TRBJ2-7
clone size: -
V gene: TRBV13
CDR3 protein: CASSSLASGYEQYF
CDR3 DNA: TGTGCCAGCAGCTCTTTGGCTAGCGGCTACGAGCAGTACTTC

D gene: -
J gene: TRBJ2-7
clone size: once
V gene: TRBV12-3/TRBV12-4
CDR3 protein: CASSFGDYEQYF
CDR3 DNA: TGTGCCAGCAGTTTCGGGGACTACGAGCAGTACTTC

D gene: TRBD2
J gene: TRBJ2-1
clone size: -
V gene: TRBV27
CDR3 protein: CASSLLAGAREQFF
CDR3 DNA: TGTGCCAGCAGTCTTCTAGCGGGAGCTCGGGAGCAGTTCTTC

D gene: TRBD1
J gene: TRBJ1-1
clone size: -
V gene: TRBV3-1/TRBV3-2
CDR3 protein: CASSPAGTAHTEAFF
CDR3 DNA: TGTGCCAGCAGCCCAGCCGGGACAGCACACACTGAAGCTTTCTTT

D gene: TRBD2
J gene: TRBJ2-5
clone size: -
V gene: TRBV11-2
CDR3 protein: CASSLERAAGTRRETQYF
CDR3 DNA: TGTGCCAGCAGCTTAGAGAGAGCGGCCGGGACTAGACGAGAGACCCAGTACTTC

D gene: -
J gene: TRBJ2-3
clone size: few
V gene: TRBV9
CDR3 protein: CASSVGGTDTQYF
CDR3 DNA: TGTGCCAGCAGCGTAGGGGGCACAGATACGCAGTATTTT

D gene: TRBD1
J gene: TRBJ1-5
clone size: -
V gene: TRBV9
CDR3 protein: CASKTHGGTDETNSNQPQHF
CDR3 DNA: TGTGCCAGCAAGACCCATGGGGGGACAGACGAGACGAATAGCAATCAGCCCCAGCATTTT